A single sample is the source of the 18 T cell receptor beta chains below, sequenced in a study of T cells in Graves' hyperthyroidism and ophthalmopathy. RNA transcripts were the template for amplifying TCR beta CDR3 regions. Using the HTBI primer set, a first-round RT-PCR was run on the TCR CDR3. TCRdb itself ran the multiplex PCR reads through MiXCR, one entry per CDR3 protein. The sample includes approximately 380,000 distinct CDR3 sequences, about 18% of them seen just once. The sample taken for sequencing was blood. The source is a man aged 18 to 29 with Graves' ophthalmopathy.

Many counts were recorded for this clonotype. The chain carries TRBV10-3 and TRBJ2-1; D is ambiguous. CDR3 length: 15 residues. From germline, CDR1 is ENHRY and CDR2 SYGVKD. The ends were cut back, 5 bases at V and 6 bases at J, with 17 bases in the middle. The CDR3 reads CAISPSGTSGNEQFF. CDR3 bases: TGTGCCATCAGTCCTTCGGGTACGTCGGGCAATGAGCAGTTCTTC.

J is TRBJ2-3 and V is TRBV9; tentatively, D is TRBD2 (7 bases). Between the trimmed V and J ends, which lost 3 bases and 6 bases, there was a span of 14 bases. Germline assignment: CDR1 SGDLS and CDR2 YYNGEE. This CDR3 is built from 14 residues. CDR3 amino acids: CASSELARGDTQYF. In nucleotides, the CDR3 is TGTGCCAGCAGCGAACTAGCGAGGGGGGATACGCAGTATTTT.

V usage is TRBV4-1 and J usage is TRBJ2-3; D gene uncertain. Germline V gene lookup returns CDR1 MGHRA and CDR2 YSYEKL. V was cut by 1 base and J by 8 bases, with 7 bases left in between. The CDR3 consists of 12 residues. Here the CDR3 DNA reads TGCGCCAGCAGCCAAGGAGATTCTACGCAGTATTTT. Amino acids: CASSQGDSTQYF.

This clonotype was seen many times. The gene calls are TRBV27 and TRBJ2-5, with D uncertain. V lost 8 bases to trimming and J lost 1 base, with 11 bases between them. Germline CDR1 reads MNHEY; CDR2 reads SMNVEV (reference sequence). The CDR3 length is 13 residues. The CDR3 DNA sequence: TGTGCCAGCGGACCCGACACCCAAGAGACCCAGTACTTC. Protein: CASGPDTQETQYF.

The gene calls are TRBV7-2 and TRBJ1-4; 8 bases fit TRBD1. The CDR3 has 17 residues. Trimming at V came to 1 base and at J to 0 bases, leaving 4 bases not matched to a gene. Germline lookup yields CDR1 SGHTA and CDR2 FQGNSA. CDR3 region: CASSLVGTGTTNEKLFF. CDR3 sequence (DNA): TGTGCCAGCAGCTTAGTAGGGACAGGAACAACTAATGAAAAACTGTTTTTT. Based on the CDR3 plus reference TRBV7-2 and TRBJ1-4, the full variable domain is GAGVSQSPSNKVTEKGKDVELRCDPISGHTALYWYRQSLGQGLEFLIYFQGNSAPDKSGLPSDRFSAERTGGSVSTLTIQRTQQEDSAVYLCASSLVGTGTTNEKLFFGSGTQLSVL.

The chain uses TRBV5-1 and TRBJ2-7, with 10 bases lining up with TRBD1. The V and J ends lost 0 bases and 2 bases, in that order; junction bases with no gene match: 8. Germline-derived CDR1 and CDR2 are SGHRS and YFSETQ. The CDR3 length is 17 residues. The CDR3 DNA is TGCGCCAGCAGCTTGGAGGCCCCCGGGACAGGGGCCTACGAGCAGTACTTC. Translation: CASSLEAPGTGAYEQYF.

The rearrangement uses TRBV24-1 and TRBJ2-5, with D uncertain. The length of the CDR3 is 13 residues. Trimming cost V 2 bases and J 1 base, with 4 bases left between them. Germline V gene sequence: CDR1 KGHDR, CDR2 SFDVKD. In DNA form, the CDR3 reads TGTGCCACCAGTGATTACAGCCAAGAGACCCAGTACTTC. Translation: CATSDYSQETQYF.

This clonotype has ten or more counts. The chain's CDR3 is CSVDGTQGSGALRPADTQYF. The CDR3 nucleotides are TGCAGCGTTGACGGGACCCAGGGATCAGGGGCGCTCAGGCCGGCAGATACGCAGTATTTT. V usage is TRBV29-1 and J usage is TRBJ2-3; perhaps TRBD1 as D (6 bases). CDR3 length: 20 amino acids. V was clipped by 3 bases and J by 4 bases, with 32 bases between them. CDR1 is SQVTM and CDR2 is ANQGSEA in the germline V gene.

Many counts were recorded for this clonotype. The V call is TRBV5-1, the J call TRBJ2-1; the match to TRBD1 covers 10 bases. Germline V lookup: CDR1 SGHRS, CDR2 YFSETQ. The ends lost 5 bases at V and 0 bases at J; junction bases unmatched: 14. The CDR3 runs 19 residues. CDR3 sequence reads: CASSRAGTGAPSSYNEQFF. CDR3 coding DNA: TGCGCCAGCAGTAGGGCCGGGACAGGGGCCCCTAGCTCCTACAATGAGCAGTTCTTC.

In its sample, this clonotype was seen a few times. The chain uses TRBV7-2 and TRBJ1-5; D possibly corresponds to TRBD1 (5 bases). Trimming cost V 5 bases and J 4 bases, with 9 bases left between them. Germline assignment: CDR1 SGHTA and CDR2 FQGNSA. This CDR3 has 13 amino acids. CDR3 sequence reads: CASSTQENQPQHF. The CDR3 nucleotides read TGTGCCAGCAGCACACAGGAAAATCAGCCCCAGCATTTT.

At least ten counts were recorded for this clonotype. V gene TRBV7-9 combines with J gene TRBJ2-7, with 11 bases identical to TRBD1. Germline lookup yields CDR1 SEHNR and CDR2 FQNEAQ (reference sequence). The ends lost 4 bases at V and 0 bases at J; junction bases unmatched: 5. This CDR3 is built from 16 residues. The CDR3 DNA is TGTGCCAGCAGCTCAGGACAGGGGGCTTTCTCCTACGAGCAGTACTTC. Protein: CASSSGQGAFSYEQYF.

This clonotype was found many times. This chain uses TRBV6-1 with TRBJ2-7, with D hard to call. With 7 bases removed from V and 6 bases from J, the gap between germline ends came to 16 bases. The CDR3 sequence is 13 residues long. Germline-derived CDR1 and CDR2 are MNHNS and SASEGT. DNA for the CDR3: TGTGCCAGCACCCTCATGGGCCTGAGCGAGCAGTACTTC. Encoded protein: CASTLMGLSEQYF.

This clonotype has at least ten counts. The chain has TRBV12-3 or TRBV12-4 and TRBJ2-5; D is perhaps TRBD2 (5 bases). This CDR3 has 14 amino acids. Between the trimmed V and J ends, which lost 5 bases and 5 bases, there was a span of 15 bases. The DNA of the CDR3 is TGTGCCAGCAGTCCCCGGACTGGGCAGGAGACCCAGTACTTC. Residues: CASSPRTGQETQYF.

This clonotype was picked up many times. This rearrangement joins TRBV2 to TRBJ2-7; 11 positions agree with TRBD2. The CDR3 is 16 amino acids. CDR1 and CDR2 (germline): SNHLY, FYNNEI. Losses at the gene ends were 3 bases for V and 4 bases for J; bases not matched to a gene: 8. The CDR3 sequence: CASSERGLADSYEQYF. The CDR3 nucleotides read TGTGCCAGCAGTGAGCGGGGACTAGCGGACTCTTACGAGCAGTACTTC.

Here the CDR3 reads CASSVGPGAGQETQYF. The CDR3 DNA follows: TGCGCCAGCAGCGTGGGACCTGGTGCGGGGCAAGAGACCCAGTACTTC. The rearrangement uses TRBV5-1 and TRBJ2-5, with D possibly TRBD2 on 6 matching bases. V gave up 4 bases and J gave up 2 bases, with 18 bases separating them. Germline CDR1 and CDR2: SGHRS and YFSETQ. The CDR3 has 16 residues.

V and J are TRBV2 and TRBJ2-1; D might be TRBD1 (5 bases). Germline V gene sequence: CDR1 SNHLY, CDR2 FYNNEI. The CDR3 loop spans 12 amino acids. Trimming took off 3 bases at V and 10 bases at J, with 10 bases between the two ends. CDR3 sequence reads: CASSEDIGEQFF. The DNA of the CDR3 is TGTGCCAGCAGTGAGGACATTGGAGAGCAGTTCTTC.

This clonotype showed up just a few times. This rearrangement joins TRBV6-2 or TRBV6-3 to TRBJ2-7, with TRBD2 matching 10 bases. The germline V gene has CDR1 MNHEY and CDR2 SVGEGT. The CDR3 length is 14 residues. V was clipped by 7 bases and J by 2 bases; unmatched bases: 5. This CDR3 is CASTLAGGAYEQYF. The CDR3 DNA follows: TGTGCCAGCACTTTAGCGGGGGGAGCCTACGAGCAGTACTTC.

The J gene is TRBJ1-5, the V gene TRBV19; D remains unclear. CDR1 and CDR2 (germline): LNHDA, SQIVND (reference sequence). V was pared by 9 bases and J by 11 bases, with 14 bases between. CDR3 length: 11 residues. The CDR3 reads CASQEVGAQHF. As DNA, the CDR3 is TGTGCCAGCCAAGAAGTGGGAGCCCAGCATTTT.